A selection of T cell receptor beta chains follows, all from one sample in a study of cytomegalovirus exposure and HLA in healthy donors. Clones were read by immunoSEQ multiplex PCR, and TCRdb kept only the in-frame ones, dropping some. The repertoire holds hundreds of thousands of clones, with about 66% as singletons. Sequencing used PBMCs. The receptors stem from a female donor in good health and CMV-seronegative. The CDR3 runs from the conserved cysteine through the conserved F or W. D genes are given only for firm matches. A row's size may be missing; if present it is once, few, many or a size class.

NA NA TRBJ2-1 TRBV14 CASSQRLQSNEQFF TGTGCCAGCAGCCAAAGACTACAGAGCAATGAGCAGTTCTTC
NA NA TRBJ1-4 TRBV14 CASSSNTAGEKLFF TGTGCCAGCAGCTCCAATACCGCGGGTGAAAAACTGTTTTTT
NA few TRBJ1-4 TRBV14 CASSRQLNEKLFF TGTGCCAGCAGTCGACAGCTTAATGAAAAACTGTTTTTT
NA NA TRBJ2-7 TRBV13 CASSRDLLFEQYF TGTGCCAGCAGCCGGGACTTGCTATTCGAGCAGTACTTC
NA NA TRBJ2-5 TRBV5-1 CASSQQYQETQYF TGCGCCAGCAGCCAACAGTACCAAGAGACCCAGTACTTC
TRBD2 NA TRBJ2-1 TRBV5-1 CASRPGLGSYNEQFF TGCGCCAGCCGACCGGGACTAGGATCCTACAATGAGCAGTTCTTC
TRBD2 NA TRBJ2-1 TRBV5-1 CASSFAGDHNEQFF TGCGCCAGCAGCTTTGCGGGGGACCACAATGAGCAGTTCTTC
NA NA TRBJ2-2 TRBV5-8 CASSLNARELFF TGTGCCAGCAGCTTAAACGCAAGGGAGTTGTTTTTT
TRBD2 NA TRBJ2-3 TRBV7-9 CSSSLTSGTDTQYF TGTTCCAGCAGCTTGACTAGCGGCACAGATACGCAGTATTTT
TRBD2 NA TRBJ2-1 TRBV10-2 CASSETSVAYNEQFF TGCGCCAGCAGTGAGACTAGCGTAGCCTACAATGAGCAGTTCTTC
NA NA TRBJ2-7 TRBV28 CASSLVQGFSYEQYF TGTGCCAGCAGTTTGGTACAGGGTTTTTCCTACGAGCAGTACTTC
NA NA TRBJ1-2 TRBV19 CASSMGPNYGYTF TGTGCCAGTAGTATGGGGCCAAACTATGGCTACACCTTC
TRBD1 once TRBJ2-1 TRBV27 CASSLDGTGAYNEQFF TGTGCCAGCAGTTTAGATGGGACAGGGGCCTACAATGAGCAGTTCTTC
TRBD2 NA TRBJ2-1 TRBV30 CAWSSPGLAGNEQFF TGTGCCTGGAGTAGCCCGGGACTAGCTGGGAATGAGCAGTTCTTC